This T cell receptor beta chain was captured in a study of blood T cell repertoires in COVID-19. Study-wide background: In each case, the material was cDNA or gDNA derived from T cells, B-cell-depleted T cells, or PBMCs.

As handled by the study authors: Reference gene primer amplification gave estimated nucleated cell counts. Clones were sequenced by immunoSEQ multiplex PCR, and TCRdb holds only the in-frame ones, with some missing. The DNA was the basis for D and trimming; V, J and clone size are from that table. The sample holds approximately 130,000 clones; almost 70% are singletons and the top ten take about 2.2%. This clone was seen more than once but under ten times. Germline V gene sequence: CDR1 SGHAT, CDR2 FQNNGV. V lost 3 bases to trimming and J lost 3 bases, with 9 bases between them. The CDR3 sequence is 13 residues long.

This receptor was obtained from a woman between 70 and 85 years old with acute or convalescent COVID-19. What was sequenced was peripheral blood. This sequence joins TRBV11-2 and TRBJ2-7, with D hard to call. CDR3 sequence: CASSFGLSYEQYF. The DNA of the CDR3 is TGTGCCAGCAGCTTTGGGCTCAGCTACGAGCAGTACTTC. Combining the CDR3 with reference TRBV11-2 and TRBJ2-7 gives the whole variable domain EAGVAQSPRYKIIEKRQSVAFWCNPISGHATLYWYQQILGQGPKLLIQFQNNGVVDDSQLPKDRFSAERLKGVDSTLKIQPAKLEDSAVYLCASSFGLSYEQYFGPGTRLTVT.